This T cell receptor (beta chain) stems from a study of shared clonotypes between healthy human individuals. Study-level results: The sharing of roughly 5% of naive CD4 clonotypes was seen across several donors.

A remark on this clone: Its antigen remains unidentified.

All participating donors were Caucasian adults from Nashville, Tennessee. In the original analysis: Junction-only sequences without quality scores were provided by ImmunoSEQ, so filtering was different. Sequencing was performed with immunoSEQ multiplex PCR; in TCRdb, only in-frame clones are kept and a portion is missing. That table gives V, J and clone size, and the DNA gave D and trimming. The table shows over a million clones, with more than 65% occurring only once. Material for sequencing was memory CD4+ T cells sorted from blood. Subset in this sample: CD45RA-negative fraction. The sequence came from a man younger than 35 in good health.

DNA of the CDR3: TGTGCCAGCTCGATCCTAGTAGCGGGAAGCACAGATACGCAGTATTTT. Protein product: CASSILVAGSTDTQYF. The gene calls are TRBV18 and TRBJ2-3; 8 bases align to TRBD2. The CDR3 runs 16 residues. Per germline, CDR1 KGHSH and CDR2 LQKENI. Trimming at V came to 6 bases and at J to 0 bases, leaving 8 bases not matched to a gene.